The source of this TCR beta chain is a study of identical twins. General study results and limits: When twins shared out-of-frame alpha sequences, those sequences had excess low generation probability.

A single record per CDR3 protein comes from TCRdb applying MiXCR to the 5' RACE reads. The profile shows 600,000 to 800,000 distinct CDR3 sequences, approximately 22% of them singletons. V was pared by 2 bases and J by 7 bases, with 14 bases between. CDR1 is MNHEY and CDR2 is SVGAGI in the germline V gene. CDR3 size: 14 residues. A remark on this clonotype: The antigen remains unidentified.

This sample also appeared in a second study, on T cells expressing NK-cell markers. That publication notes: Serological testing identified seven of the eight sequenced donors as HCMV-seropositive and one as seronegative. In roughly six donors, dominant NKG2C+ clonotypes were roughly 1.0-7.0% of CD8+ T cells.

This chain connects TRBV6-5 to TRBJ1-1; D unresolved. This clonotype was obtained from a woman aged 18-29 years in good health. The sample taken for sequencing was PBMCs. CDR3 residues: CASSYGGEGGEAFF. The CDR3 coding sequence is TGTGCCAGCAGTTACGGTGGTGAGGGCGGTGAAGCTTTCTTT.